This T cell receptor beta chain came from a study of vaccination effects on CD4 cells after COVID-19. On the study more broadly: Post-vaccine samples followed the second dose by a median of 72 days. Every well housed roughly 2.1 million PBMC, which grew in culture alongside around 10 IU/ml IL-2 and approximately 10 ug/ml peptides.

The culture ran for nine to eleven days, and then CD4+ T cells were isolated. BNT162b2 vaccine or mRNA-1273 vaccine was given to participants in two doses. The study found no prior SARS-CoV-2 infection in the vaccine recipients, who tested negative for nucleocapsid antibodies. In regard to this clone: The antigen is not known.

General observations from the study: Only 1 of 255 vaccine-induced clones from healthy vaccinees cross-reacted with common cold coronaviruses.

Clones were sequenced by immunoSEQ multiplex PCR, and TCRdb holds only the in-frame ones, with some missing. The data show 60,000 to 80,000 clones, 74% seen once. Per the germline V gene, CDR1 is SGHRS and CDR2 is YFSETQ. With 4 bases clipped from V and 3 bases from J, the junction kept 4 bases outside the gene matches. This CDR3 has 14 amino acids. The material was CD4+ T cells from PBMCs cultured without peptide, obtained after COVID-19 vaccination. The chain combines TRBV5-1 with TRBJ1-2; 9 bases line up with TRBD1. This clonotype originated in a human donor who received a COVID-19 vaccine. Here the CDR3 reads CASSRTGGDYGYTF. The CDR3 nucleotides are TGCGCCAGCAGCCGTACAGGGGGCGACTATGGCTACACCTTC.